The 9 T cell receptor beta chains below all came from one sample that was sequenced in a study of shared clonotypes between healthy human individuals (TCRdb year 2020). CD8 naive samples were CD45RO-negative cells positively selected for CCR7, giving a CD45RA+CCR7+ population that excluded TemRA cells. Libraries were prepared through the immunoSEQ multiplex PCR assay. As stored in TCRdb, this immuneACCESS dataset retains in-frame rearrangements with V and J assigned. A fraction of the clones does not appear; measured against another copy, unresolved V genes explain less than half of the discrepancy, and the remainder lacks a known reason. This sample gives roughly 2 million clones in total; approximately 94% of them show up just once. 0.85% to 1.2% of the sample comes from the top ten. Sequenced sample: naive CD8+ T cells sorted from blood. The cell subset or site tag for this specimen amounts to: CD45RA+CCR7+. The receptor source for this set is a man aged 18 to 29 in good health.

V and J are TRBV30 and TRBJ2-1; weak D call: TRBD1 (6 bases). Germline CDR1 is GTSNPN and CDR2 is SVGIG (reference sequence). Trimming cost V 3 bases and J 6 bases, with 18 bases left between them. This CDR3 is 15 amino acids long. Written as DNA, the CDR3 is TGTGCCTGGAGCCCCGGGACAATAAGTGGCAATGAGCAGTTCTTC. Its translation: CAWSPGTISGNEQFF.

J is TRBJ1-1 and V is TRBV11-2; maybe TRBD1 (5 bases). The germline V gene encodes CDR1 SGHAT and CDR2 FQNNGV. CDR3 size: 16 residues. V was cut by 4 bases and J by 0 bases, with 15 bases left in between. As DNA, the CDR3 is TGTGCCAGCAGCTATCAATCAGGGAGAATGAACACTGAAGCTTTCTTT. Amino acid sequence: CASSYQSGRMNTEAFF.

The rearrangement links TRBV5-1 to TRBJ2-5; D ambiguous. CDR1 and CDR2 from the germline V gene are SGHRS and YFSETQ. The CDR3 contains 13 residues. V was clipped by 5 bases and J by 3 bases, with 11 bases between them. The CDR3 sequence: CASRKTGEETQYF. The CDR3, as DNA: TGCGCCAGCAGGAAGACTGGGGAAGAGACCCAGTACTTC.

Comment on this clone: Within the sample, other DNA sequences also encode this same CDR3. V usage is TRBV13 and J usage is TRBJ2-7, with D tentatively TRBD2 (6 bases). The germline CDR1 and CDR2 sequences are PRHDT and FYEKMQ (reference sequence). This CDR3 comprises 15 residues. The ends were cut back, 4 bases at V and 2 bases at J, with 15 bases in the middle. DNA for the CDR3: TGTGCCAGCAGCTCTGGACTGGCGGGGACCTACGAGCAGTACTTC. This codes for CASSSGLAGTYEQYF.

The chain's CDR3 is CASRDTGGFYNEQFF. CDR3 bases: TGTGCCAGCAGGGATACAGGGGGTTTCTACAATGAGCAGTTCTTC. This chain joins TRBV9 and TRBJ2-1, with 8 bases that match TRBD1. V was pared by 5 bases and J by 3 bases, with 7 bases of the junction left unmatched. Germline V gene data show CDR1 as SGDLS and CDR2 as YYNGEE. The CDR3 spans 15 residues. The whole variable domain, filled in from reference TRBV9 and TRBJ2-1, reads DSGVTQTPKHLITATGQRVTLRCSPRSGDLSVYWYQQSLDQGLQFLIQYYNGEERAKGNILERFSAQQFPDLHSELNLSSLELGDSALYFCASRDTGGFYNEQFFGPGTRLTVL.

The chain links TRBV9 to TRBJ2-3, with D unclear. V lost 4 bases and J 2 bases, leaving 8 bases between the germline ends. The germline gives CDR1 SGDLS, CDR2 YYNGEE. This CDR3 contains 13 residues. The CDR3 here is CASSPPYTDTQYF. CDR3 nucleotides: TGTGCCAGCAGCCCACCATACACAGATACGCAGTATTTT.

CDR3 coding DNA: TGTGCCAGCAGCTTAAAGCGGGAGGGCTCCTACGAGCAGTACTTC. Encoded protein: CASSLKREGSYEQYF. V usage is TRBV7-9 and J usage is TRBJ2-7, with 10 bases lining up with TRBD2. The trim removed 2 bases at V and 0 bases at J, leaving 1 base unmatched. Germline V gene sequence: CDR1 SEHNR, CDR2 FQNEAQ (reference sequence). There are 15 residues in the CDR3.

On this clone itself: Distinct nucleotide sequences in the sample also encode this CDR3. The CDR3 region is CASSVGTSGSYEQYF. The CDR3 region has the DNA TGTGCCAGCAGCGTAGGGACTAGCGGGTCCTACGAGCAGTACTTC. The V gene is TRBV9, the J gene TRBJ2-7, with TRBD2 matching 11 bases. Per the germline V gene, CDR1 is SGDLS and CDR2 is YYNGEE. The J segment lost 1 base and the V segment lost 0 bases, leaving 0 bases of the junction unmatched. The CDR3 totals 15 residues.

The chain combines TRBV15 with TRBJ1-2; no clear D gene. The germline V and J ends were trimmed by 0 bases and 1 base, with 12 bases remaining between them. The CDR3 contains 16 residues. Germline CDR1 reads LNHNV; CDR2 reads YYDKDF (reference sequence). The chain's CDR3 is CATSREFTEDNYGYTF. Here the CDR3 DNA reads TGTGCCACCAGCAGAGAATTCACCGAAGATAACTATGGCTACACCTTC.